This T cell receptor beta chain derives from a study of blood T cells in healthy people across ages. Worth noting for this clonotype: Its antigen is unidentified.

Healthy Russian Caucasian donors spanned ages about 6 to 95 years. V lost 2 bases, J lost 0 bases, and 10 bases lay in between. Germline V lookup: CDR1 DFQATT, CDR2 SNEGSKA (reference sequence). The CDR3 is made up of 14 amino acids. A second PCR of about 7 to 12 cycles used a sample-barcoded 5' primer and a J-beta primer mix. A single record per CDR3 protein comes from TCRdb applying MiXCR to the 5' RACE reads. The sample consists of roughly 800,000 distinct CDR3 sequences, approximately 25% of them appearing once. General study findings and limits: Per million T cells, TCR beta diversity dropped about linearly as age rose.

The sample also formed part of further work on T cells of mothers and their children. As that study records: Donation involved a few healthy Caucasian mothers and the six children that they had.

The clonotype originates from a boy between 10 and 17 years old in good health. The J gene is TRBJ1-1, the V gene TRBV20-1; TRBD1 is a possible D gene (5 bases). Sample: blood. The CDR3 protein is CSARRGGMNTEAFF. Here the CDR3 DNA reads TGCAGTGCTAGACGGGGGGGGATGAACACTGAAGCTTTCTTT.